These 8 T cell receptor beta chains came from one sample sequenced in a study of blood T cells in healthy people across ages. Alongside a J-beta primer mix, a sample-barcoded 5' primer served in a second PCR lasting about 6 to 11 cycles. One entry per CDR3 protein results from TCRdb running MiXCR on the 5' RACE reads. Here the sample spans about 1.5 million distinct CDR3 sequences, about 42% being singletons. Sequencing was done on a sample of blood. All receptors come from a woman between 18 and 29 years old in good health.

This chain links TRBV6-2 or TRBV6-3 with TRBJ2-3; D gene unclear. Trimming removed 4 bases at V and 4 bases at J, with 12 bases between. This CDR3 comprises 14 residues. Germline lookup yields CDR1 MNHEY and CDR2 SVGEGT. In DNA form, the CDR3 reads TGTGCCAGCAGTTTCCTTGGACCGTCAGATACGCAGTATTTT. This gives the protein CASSFLGPSDTQYF.

V and J are TRBV12-3 or TRBV12-4 and TRBJ1-2, with D unclear. V gave up 5 bases and J gave up 3 bases, with 13 bases separating them. CDR3 length: 14 residues. CDR3 sequence reads: CASSPQRVYYGYTF. For the CDR3, the DNA is TGTGCCAGCAGTCCCCAGCGGGTTTACTATGGCTACACCTTC.

The sample holds a few counts of this clonotype. Here the CDR3 DNA reads TGTGCCAGCAGCCAAGTCGAGGATTCGATATTCGGCAATCAGCCCCAGCATTTT. Protein: CASSQVEDSIFGNQPQHF. This chain links TRBV4-2 with TRBJ1-5, with D uncertain. This CDR3 contains 18 residues. The ends were cut back, 1 base at V and 2 bases at J, with 18 bases in the middle. From germline, CDR1 is LGHNA and CDR2 YNFKEQ.

Notes on this clonotype: A much larger clonotype is one base distant, so this may be a read error. V usage is TRBV4-2 and J usage is TRBJ2-5; 7 bases are a match to TRBD1. Gene TRBJ2-7 matches the end of the DNA better, so the J call may be wrong. CDR3 length equals 19 residues. Germline V gene lookup returns CDR1 LGHNA and CDR2 YNFKEQ. The CDR3 reads CASSQGTLKNDRDRGEQYF. CDR3 nucleotide sequence: TGTGCCAGCAGCCAAGGAACCCTGAAAAACGACAGGGATAGGGGCGAGCAGTACTTC.

This clonotype was counted ten times or more. The J gene is TRBJ2-1, the V gene TRBV29-1, with a weak D call TRBD1 (6 bases). The DNA end is more similar to TRBJ2-7, so the J call may be wrong. The CDR3 loop spans 16 amino acids. CDR1 is SQVTM and CDR2 is ANQGSEA in the germline V gene. The CDR3 protein is CSVEDPRGPSYNEQYF. The CDR3 DNA reads TGCAGCGTTGAAGATCCCAGGGGACCGTCCTACAATGAGCAGTACTTC.

V is TRBV20-1 and J is TRBJ2-7; D perhaps matches TRBD1 (6 bases). Germline CDR1 and CDR2: DFQATT and SNEGSKA (reference sequence). Trimming cost V 3 bases and J 2 bases, with 14 bases left between them. This CDR3 is built from 14 residues. The CDR3 reads CSARERGSAYEQYF. CDR3 DNA sequence: TGCAGTGCTAGGGAAAGGGGGTCCGCCTACGAGCAGTACTTC.

The chain uses TRBV20-1 and TRBJ2-7; D gene unclear. V lost 7 bases to trimming and J lost 3 bases, with 16 bases between them. CDR1 is DFQATT and CDR2 is SNEGSKA in the germline V gene (reference sequence). The CDR3 contains 13 residues. This CDR3 reads CSGPSTSRYEQYF. The CDR3 coding sequence is TGCAGTGGGCCCAGTACCTCTCGCTACGAGCAGTACTTC.

At least ten counts were recorded for this clonotype. This chain links TRBV7-9 with TRBJ2-3; no clear D. Trimming pared 5 bases from V and 0 bases from J, leaving 12 bases between. Germline lookup yields CDR1 SEHNR and CDR2 FQNEAQ (reference sequence). CDR3 size: 15 residues. The CDR3 reads CASSPRSSSTDTQYF. The CDR3 DNA reads TGTGCCAGCAGCCCACGTTCGTCTAGCACAGATACGCAGTATTTT.